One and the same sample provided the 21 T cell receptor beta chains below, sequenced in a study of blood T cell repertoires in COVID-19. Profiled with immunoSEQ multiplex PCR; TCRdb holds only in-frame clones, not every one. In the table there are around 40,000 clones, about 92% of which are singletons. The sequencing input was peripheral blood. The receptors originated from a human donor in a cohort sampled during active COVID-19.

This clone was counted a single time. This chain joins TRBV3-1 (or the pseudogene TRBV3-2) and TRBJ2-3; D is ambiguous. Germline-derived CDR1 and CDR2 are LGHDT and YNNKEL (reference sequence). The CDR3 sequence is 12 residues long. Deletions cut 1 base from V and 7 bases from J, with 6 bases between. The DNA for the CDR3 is TGTGCCAGCAGCCAAGTCCGGTATACGCAGTATTTT. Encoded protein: CASSQVRYTQYF.

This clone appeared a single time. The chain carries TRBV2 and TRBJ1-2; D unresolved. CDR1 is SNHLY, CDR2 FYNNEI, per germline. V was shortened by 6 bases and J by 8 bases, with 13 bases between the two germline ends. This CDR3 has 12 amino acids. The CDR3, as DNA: TGTGCCAGCAGGCAAGGCCCAGGCGGCTACACCTTC. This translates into CASRQGPGGYTF.

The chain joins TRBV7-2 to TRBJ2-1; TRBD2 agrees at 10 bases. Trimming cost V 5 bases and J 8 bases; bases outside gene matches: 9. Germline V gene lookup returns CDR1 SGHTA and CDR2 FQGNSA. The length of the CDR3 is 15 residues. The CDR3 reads CASSPTSGWLDEQFF. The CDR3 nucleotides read TGTGCCAGCAGCCCGACTAGCGGGTGGTTGGATGAGCAGTTCTTC.

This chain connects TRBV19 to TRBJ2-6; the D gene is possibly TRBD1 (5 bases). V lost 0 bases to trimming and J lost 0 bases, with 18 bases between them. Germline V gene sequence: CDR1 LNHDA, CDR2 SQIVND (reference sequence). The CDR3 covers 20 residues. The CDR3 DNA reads TGTGCCAGTAGTATAGATCGTTGGAACAGGTTCGCCTCTGGGGCCAACGTCCTGACTTTC. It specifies CASSIDRWNRFASGANVLTF.

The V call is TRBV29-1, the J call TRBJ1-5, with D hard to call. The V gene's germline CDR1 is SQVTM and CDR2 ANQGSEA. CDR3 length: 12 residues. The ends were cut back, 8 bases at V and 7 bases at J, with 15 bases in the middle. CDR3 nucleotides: TGCAGCCCAGAGTCGGGAAACCAGCCCCAGCATTTT. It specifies CSPESGNQPQHF.

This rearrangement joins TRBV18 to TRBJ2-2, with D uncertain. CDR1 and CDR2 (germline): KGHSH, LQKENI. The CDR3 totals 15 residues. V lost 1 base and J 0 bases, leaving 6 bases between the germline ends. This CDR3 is CASSPLTPNTGELFF. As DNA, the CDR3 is TGTGCCAGCTCACCACTAACTCCGAACACCGGGGAGCTGTTTTTT. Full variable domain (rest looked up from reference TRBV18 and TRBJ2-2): NAGVMQNPRHLVRRRGQEARLRCSPMKGHSHVYWYRQLPEEGLKFMVYLQKENIIDESGMPKERFSAEFPKEGPSILRIQQVVRGDSAAYFCASSPLTPNTGELFFGEGSRLTVL.

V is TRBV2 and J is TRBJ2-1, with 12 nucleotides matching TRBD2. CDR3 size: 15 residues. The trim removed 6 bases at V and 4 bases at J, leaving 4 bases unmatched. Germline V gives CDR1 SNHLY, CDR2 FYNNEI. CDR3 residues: CASSPTSGGYNEQFF. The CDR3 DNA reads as TGTGCCAGCAGCCCGACTAGCGGGGGATACAATGAGCAGTTCTTC.

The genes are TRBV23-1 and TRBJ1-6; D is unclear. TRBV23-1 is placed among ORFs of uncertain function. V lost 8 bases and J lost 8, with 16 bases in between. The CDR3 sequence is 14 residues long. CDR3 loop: CASAFLRRHSPLHF. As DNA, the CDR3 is TGCGCCAGCGCCTTTTTACGGAGGCATTCACCCCTCCACTTT.

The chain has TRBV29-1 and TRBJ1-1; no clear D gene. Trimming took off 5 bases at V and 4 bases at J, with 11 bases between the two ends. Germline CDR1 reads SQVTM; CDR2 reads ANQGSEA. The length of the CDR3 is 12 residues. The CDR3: CSVRPGGTEAFF. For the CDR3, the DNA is TGCAGCGTTCGGCCCGGCGGCACTGAAGCTTTCTTT.

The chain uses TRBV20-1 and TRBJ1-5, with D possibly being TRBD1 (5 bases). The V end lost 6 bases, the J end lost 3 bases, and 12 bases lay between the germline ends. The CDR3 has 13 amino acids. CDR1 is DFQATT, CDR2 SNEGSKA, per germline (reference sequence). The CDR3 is CSASRGNNQPQHF. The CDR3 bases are TGCAGTGCCAGTAGGGGCAACAATCAGCCCCAGCATTTT.

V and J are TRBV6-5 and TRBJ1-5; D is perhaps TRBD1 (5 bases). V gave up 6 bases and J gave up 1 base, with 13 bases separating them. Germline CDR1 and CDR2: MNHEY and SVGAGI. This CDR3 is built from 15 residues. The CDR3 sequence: CASRGHGGSNQPQHF. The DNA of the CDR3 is TGTGCCAGCAGGGGGCACGGGGGGAGCAATCAGCCCCAGCATTTT.

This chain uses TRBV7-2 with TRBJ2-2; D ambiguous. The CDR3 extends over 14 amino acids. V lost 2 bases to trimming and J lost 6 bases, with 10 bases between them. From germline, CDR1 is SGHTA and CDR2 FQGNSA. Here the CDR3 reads CASSLWLRAGELFF. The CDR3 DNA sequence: TGTGCCAGCAGCTTATGGTTGCGAGCCGGGGAGCTGTTTTTT.

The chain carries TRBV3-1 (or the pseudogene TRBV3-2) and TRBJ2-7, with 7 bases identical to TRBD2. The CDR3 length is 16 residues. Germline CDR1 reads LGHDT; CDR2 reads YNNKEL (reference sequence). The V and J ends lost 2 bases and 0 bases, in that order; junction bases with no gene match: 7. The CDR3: CASSQTRGWSSYEQYF. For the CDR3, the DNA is TGTGCCAGCAGCCAAACGCGGGGGTGGAGCTCCTACGAGCAGTACTTC.

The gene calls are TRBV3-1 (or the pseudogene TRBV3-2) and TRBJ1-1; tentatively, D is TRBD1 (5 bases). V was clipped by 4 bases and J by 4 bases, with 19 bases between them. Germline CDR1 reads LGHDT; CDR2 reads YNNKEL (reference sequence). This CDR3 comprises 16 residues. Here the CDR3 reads CASSPWDSGGGTEAFF. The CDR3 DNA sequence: TGTGCCAGCAGCCCGTGGGACTCTGGGGGGGGCACTGAAGCTTTCTTT.

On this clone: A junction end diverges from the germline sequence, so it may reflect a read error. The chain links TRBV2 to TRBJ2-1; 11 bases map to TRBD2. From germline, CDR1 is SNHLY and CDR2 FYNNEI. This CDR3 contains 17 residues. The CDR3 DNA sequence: TGTGCCAGCAGGGAAGACTTAGCGGGAGGGCCCTACAATGAGCAGTTCTTC. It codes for CASREDLAGGPYNEQFF.

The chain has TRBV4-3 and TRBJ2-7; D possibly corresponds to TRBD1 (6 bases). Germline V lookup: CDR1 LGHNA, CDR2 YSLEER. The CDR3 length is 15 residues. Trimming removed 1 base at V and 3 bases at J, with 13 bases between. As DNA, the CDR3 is TGCGCCAGCAGCCAAGGCCTCCCAGGGGACTACGAGCAGTACTTC. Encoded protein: CASSQGLPGDYEQYF.

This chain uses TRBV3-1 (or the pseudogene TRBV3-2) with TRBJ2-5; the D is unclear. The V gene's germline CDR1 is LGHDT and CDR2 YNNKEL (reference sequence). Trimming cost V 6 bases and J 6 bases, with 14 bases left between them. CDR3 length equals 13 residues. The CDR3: CASRPFGRKTQYF. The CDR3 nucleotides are TGTGCCAGCAGACCATTCGGTCGAAAGACCCAGTACTTC.

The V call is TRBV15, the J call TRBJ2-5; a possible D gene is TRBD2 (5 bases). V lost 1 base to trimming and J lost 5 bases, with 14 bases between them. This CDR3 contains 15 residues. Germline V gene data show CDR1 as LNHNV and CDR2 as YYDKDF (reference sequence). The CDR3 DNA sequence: TGTGCCACCAGCAGAGGACTCTCGGGGTTGGAGACCCAGTACTTC. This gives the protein CATSRGLSGLETQYF.

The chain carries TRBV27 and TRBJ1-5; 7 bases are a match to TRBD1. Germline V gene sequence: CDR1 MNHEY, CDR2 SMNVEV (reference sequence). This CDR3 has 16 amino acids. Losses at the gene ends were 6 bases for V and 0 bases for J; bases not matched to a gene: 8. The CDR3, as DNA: TGTGCCAGCAGACCAGAACAGGGGATTAGCAATCAGCCCCAGCATTTT. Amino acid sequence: CASRPEQGISNQPQHF.

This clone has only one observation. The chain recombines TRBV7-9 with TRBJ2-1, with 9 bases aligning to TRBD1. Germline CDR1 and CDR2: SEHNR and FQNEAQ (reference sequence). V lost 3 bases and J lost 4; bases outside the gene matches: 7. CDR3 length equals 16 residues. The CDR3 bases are TGTGCCAGCAGCTTGGCGGGACAGGGCCTTTACAATGAGCAGTTCTTC. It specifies CASSLAGQGLYNEQFF.

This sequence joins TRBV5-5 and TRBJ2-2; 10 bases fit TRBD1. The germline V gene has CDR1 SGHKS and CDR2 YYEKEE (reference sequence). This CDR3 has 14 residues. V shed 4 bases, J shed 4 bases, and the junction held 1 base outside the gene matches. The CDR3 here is CASSRTGGTGELFF. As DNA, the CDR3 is TGTGCCAGCAGCAGGACAGGGGGCACCGGGGAGCTGTTTTTT.